The present T cell receptor beta chain was sequenced within a study of shared clonotypes between healthy human individuals (dated by TCRdb to 2019 to 2021). About the investigation overall: The cohort included three men and a couple of women between 18 and 49 years of age. Libraries were prepared and TCR repertoires were sequenced by different laboratories using diverse techniques, in order to increase sequencing depth and limit assay-specific biases. Blood TCR repertoires of several healthy adults were deeply sequenced to estimate repertoire size and the extent of clonotype sharing between individuals. For each donor, CD4 naive and CD4 memory were each run on three plates, CD8 naive on two plates, and CD8 memory on one plate. Each donor's leukapheresis produced roughly between roughly 0.85 and 10 billion PBMCs.

From the cysteine up to the phenylalanine, the CDR3 has a length of 12 residues. Solely the CDR3 DNA is kept, with 36 bases framed from the first base. V is pared back by 0 bases and J by 2 bases, with 4 bases lying between the germline termini. Based on the germline V gene (reference sequence), the CDR1 and CDR2 sequences are GTSNPN and SVGIG. Using the deep immunoSEQ assay, TCR CDR3 regions were amplified from genomic DNA by multiplex PCR. Genomic DNA extracted from each cell subset was distributed evenly over all wells of several immunoSEQ 96-well plates, and each plate served as one replicate. For sorted subsets, 150 to 250 ng genomic DNA, equal to about 30,000 T cell genomes, was loaded into each replicate PCR. The purified libraries were quantified using a Qubit 3.0 fluorometer, sized with a Bioanalyzer 2100, and then quantified again using the KAPA Library Quantification kit. Each immunoSEQ 96-well plate was sequenced on its own single-read 150-cycle Illumina NextSeq 550 flow cell. In the source study's methods: Because the immunoSEQ output included only junctional sequences and no quality scores, the filtering could not be the same as the filtering used for full-length reads. Sequences were annotated with PyIR, a Python wrapper for IgBLAST v1.9, using IMGT germline references to assign V/J genes and CDR3. Reads were filtered out if the reads had weak V/J assignments (E-value above 1e-6), no CDR3, stop codons, out-of-frame junctions, or ambiguous translated residues. V3J clonotypes were defined as sequences sharing the same inferred V gene, J gene, and CDR3 amino acid sequence. To compute the percentage overlap between repertoires, the number of shared unique clonotypes was divided by the size of the smaller repertoire. Three approaches were used to assess repertoire richness: RTK rarefaction, the Chao1 estimator, and Recon v2.1 estimates of unobserved clonotypes. For all TCRbeta clonotypes obtained by the gDNA method from a few donors, generation probabilities were computed with OLGA. In TCRdb, the immuneACCESS table is reduced to in-frame sequences with V and J assigned. These tables do not hold every clone; where another copy was compared, an unresolved V gene accounts for under half, and the others remain unexplained. The DNA was the basis for D and trimming; V, J and clone size are from that table. The sample records fewer than 1.4 million clones, about 84% of which are singletons. The biggest ten clones account for 0.6% to 0.7% of the sample.

This clone has more than one count but fewer than ten. Its antigen has not been determined. Base qualities are not provided; no much larger clone lies one nucleotide away. Other DNA sequences within the sample encode an identical CDR3. Study-level results and caveats: Because the study included a small number of donors, the genetic and exposure-history diversity represented was limited. Only blood was sampled, and tissue TCR repertoires likely differ from those in blood. Pairwise subsampling indicated that sequencing depth was expected to affect the degree of clonotype sharing among donors. Larger estimated clonotype richness was generally found for naive subsets than for memory subsets. Compared with non-shared clonotypes, clonotypes shared by all four sorted-subset donors had higher generation probabilities. Incomplete sequencing was indicated by rarefaction of sorted-subset datasets, despite the large sequencing depth. When four donors were compared, the shared fraction of clonotypes was about 5% for naive CD4, roughly 3.3% for naive CD8, about 2.5% for memory CD4, and 0.4% for memory CD8.

The donors were healthy, HIV-negative adults who had no recently reported acute infections or vaccinations. Every donor was a Caucasian adult residing in Nashville, Tennessee, USA. CD4+ T cells were enriched by magnetic negative selection; naive cells were then positively selected on CD45RA, and the negative fraction formed the memory subset. After blood collection by leukapheresis, PBMCs were isolated using Ficoll-Histopaque density gradient centrifugation and then cryopreserved in the vapor phase of liquid nitrogen. Analytical flow cytometry was used to check the purity and quantity of every magnetically sorted T cell population. From each sorted fraction, genomic DNA was isolated and quantified by UV absorbance on a Nanodrop 2000c.

The sequenced material came from memory CD4+ T cells from PBMCs. The label giving this sample's cell subset or site can be read as: CD45RA-negative fraction. The sequence joins TRBV30 to TRBJ2-5, with the identity of the D gene unclear. The TCR was taken from a young man in good health. Some clones in this sample may be carry-over from other donors' samples. The sequence in DNA is TGTGCCTGGAGTGTACTTCAAGAGACCCAGTACTTC. Its protein product is CAWSVLQETQYF. Here the CDR3 is joined to the reference TRBV30 and TRBJ2-5 genes, and the full variable domain is: SQTIHQWPATLVQPVGSPLSLECTVEGTSNPNLYWYRQAAGRGLQLLFYSVGIGQISSEVPQNLSASRPQDRQFILSSKKLLLSDSGFYLCAWSVLQETQYFGPGTRLLVL.